Listed below are T cell receptor beta chains from one sample, sequenced in a study of cytomegalovirus exposure and HLA in healthy donors. TCRdb's copy holds only in-frame clones and misses some; the assay was immunoSEQ multiplex PCR. The sample table includes 150,000 to 200,000 clones. Source material: PBMCs. The receptors here all came from a woman in her late teens or twenties in good health and CMV-seropositive. Each CDR3 is given with its conserved first and last residue. The order of the fields is J gene, V gene, D gene, CDR3 DNA, CDR3 protein. A D gene is named only where the DNA matches it firmly.

J gene: TRBJ2-1; V gene: TRBV6-1; D gene: NA; CDR3 DNA: TGTACCTCTAACAACCCCTCTAGGCTGGCTGATGAGCAGTTCTTC; CDR3 protein: CTSNNPSRLADEQFF
J gene: TRBJ1-2; V gene: TRBV21-1; D gene: NA; CDR3 DNA: TGTGCCAGCAGCAGACAGACCCCCCGGCCAGGGGGCGTTGAGTACTATGGCTACACCTTC; CDR3 protein: CASSRQTPRPGGVEYYGYTF
J gene: TRBJ1-1; V gene: TRBV19; D gene: NA; CDR3 DNA: TGTGCCAGTAATCAAGGTCGGGGATTGAAGAACACTGAAGCTTTCTTT; CDR3 protein: CASNQGRGLKNTEAFF
J gene: TRBJ1-3; V gene: TRBV15; D gene: NA; CDR3 DNA: TGTGCCACCAGTTTCCGGGGGGACACCAGTCCTGGAAACACCATATATTTT; CDR3 protein: CATSFRGDTSPGNTIYF
J gene: TRBJ1-2; V gene: TRBV4-3; D gene: NA; CDR3 DNA: TGCGCCAGCAGCCAAGAACCAGGGCATGACGGCTACACCTTC; CDR3 protein: CASSQEPGHDGYTF
J gene: TRBJ2-1; V gene: TRBV6-5; D gene: TRBD2; CDR3 DNA: TGTGCCAGCAGTTACTCCGGACTAGCGGGAGGGAATGAGCAGTTCTTC; CDR3 protein: CASSYSGLAGGNEQFF
J gene: TRBJ1-4; V gene: TRBV5-1; D gene: TRBD1; CDR3 DNA: TGCGCCAGCACCCCAGGGGGAACATCACTGGGGAAACTGTTTTTT; CDR3 protein: CASTPGGTSLGKLFF
J gene: TRBJ2-1; V gene: TRBV6-4; D gene: NA; CDR3 DNA: TGTGCCAGCAGTGCGCAGTCCTCCTACAATGAGCAGTTCTTC; CDR3 protein: CASSAQSSYNEQFF
J gene: TRBJ2-7; V gene: TRBV6-1; D gene: NA; CDR3 DNA: TGTGCCAGCAGCGCGGGGACCCCAAACGAGCAGTACTTC; CDR3 protein: CASSAGTPNEQYF
J gene: TRBJ1-1; V gene: TRBV7-8; D gene: NA; CDR3 DNA: TGTGCCAGCAGCTTAGTTCCGGGAGGTGTGTATGCTTTCTTT; CDR3 protein: CASSLVPGGVYAFF
J gene: TRBJ1-1; V gene: TRBV27; D gene: NA; CDR3 DNA: TGTGCCAGCAGTTTTGGAGGTGGAACTGAAGCTTTCTTT; CDR3 protein: CASSFGGGTEAFF
J gene: TRBJ2-2; V gene: TRBV2; D gene: TRBD2; CDR3 DNA: TGTGCCAGCAGTGAGTTTGCGGGAGTAGCCGGGGAGCTGTTTTTT; CDR3 protein: CASSEFAGVAGELFF
J gene: TRBJ2-6; V gene: TRBV2; D gene: TRBD1; CDR3 DNA: TGTGCCAGCAGTCAGCAGGGGGCCCTTGGGGCCAACGTCCTGACTTTC; CDR3 protein: CASSQQGALGANVLTF
J gene: TRBJ2-5; V gene: TRBV27; D gene: TRBD2; CDR3 DNA: TGTGCCAGCAGTTTACTAGCGGGAGTGGGTGAGCAGTACTTC; CDR3 protein: CASSLLAGVGEQYF
J gene: TRBJ1-2; V gene: TRBV5-6; D gene: NA; CDR3 DNA: TGTGCCAGCAGCTTGGCCGGGGCGGGGACCGGTGGCTACACCTTC; CDR3 protein: CASSLAGAGTGGYTF
J gene: TRBJ2-5; V gene: TRBV4-2; D gene: TRBD2; CDR3 DNA: TGTGCCAGCAGCCAAGCCAGCGGGGGGGCCGTGGAGACCCAGTACTTC; CDR3 protein: CASSQASGGAVETQYF
J gene: TRBJ1-2; V gene: TRBV6-1; D gene: NA; CDR3 DNA: TGTGCCAGCAGTGAAGGCCCTAACCTGGGCGGCTACACCTTC; CDR3 protein: CASSEGPNLGGYTF
J gene: TRBJ2-7; V gene: TRBV7-2; D gene: TRBD1; CDR3 DNA: TGTGCCAGCAGCTACAGGGGGTTAGGCGAGCAGTACTTC; CDR3 protein: CASSYRGLGEQYF
J gene: TRBJ1-4; V gene: TRBV5-4; D gene: NA; CDR3 DNA: TGTGCCAGCAGCTTGGGATTGGCAGGGCCTAATGAAAAACTGTTTTTT; CDR3 protein: CASSLGLAGPNEKLFF
J gene: TRBJ2-5; V gene: TRBV4-1; D gene: TRBD1; CDR3 DNA: TGCGCCGGCAGCCAAGGACAGGTCCCAGAGACCCAGTACTTC; CDR3 protein: CAGSQGQVPETQYF
J gene: TRBJ1-3; V gene: TRBV21-1; D gene: NA; CDR3 DNA: TGTGCCCGAACAGGGGGCTCTGGAAACACCATATATTTT; CDR3 protein: CARTGGSGNTIYF
J gene: TRBJ1-2; V gene: TRBV27; D gene: TRBD1; CDR3 DNA: TGTGCCAGCAGTTCACCGGGACAGGGAAGCCATGGCTACACCTTC; CDR3 protein: CASSSPGQGSHGYTF
J gene: TRBJ2-7; V gene: TRBV7-6; D gene: TRBD1; CDR3 DNA: TGTGCCAGCAGCTCGGGTACCGGGACAGAGCCTTACGAGCAGTACTTC; CDR3 protein: CASSSGTGTEPYEQYF
J gene: TRBJ2-3; V gene: TRBV11-2; D gene: NA; CDR3 DNA: TGTGCCAGCAGCCCTTGGGGGCGGATTAGCACAGATACGCAGTATTTT; CDR3 protein: CASSPWGRISTDTQYF
J gene: TRBJ2-7; V gene: TRBV11-2; D gene: TRBD1; CDR3 DNA: TGTGCCAGCAGCTTTCCGGGACAGGGGTACGAGCAGTACTTC; CDR3 protein: CASSFPGQGYEQYF
J gene: TRBJ2-5; V gene: TRBV18; D gene: NA; CDR3 DNA: TGTGCCAGCTCACCACAACAGGGCGGGTACCAAGAGACCCAGTACTTC; CDR3 protein: CASSPQQGGYQETQYF
J gene: TRBJ1-3; V gene: TRBV6-4; D gene: TRBD1; CDR3 DNA: TGTGCCGGCTGGGACAGGGTGAGCTCTGGAAACACCATATATTTT; CDR3 protein: CAGWDRVSSGNTIYF
J gene: TRBJ1-2; V gene: TRBV12-5; D gene: NA; CDR3 DNA: TGTGCTAGTGGTTTCAGTCGTGCTAACTATGGCTACACCTTC; CDR3 protein: CASGFSRANYGYTF
J gene: TRBJ2-1; V gene: TRBV9; D gene: NA; CDR3 DNA: TGTGCCAGCAGCCCTGATGAACTAGTAGCTGGTAATGAGCAGTTCTTC; CDR3 protein: CASSPDELVAGNEQFF
J gene: TRBJ1-1; V gene: TRBV7-9; D gene: NA; CDR3 DNA: TGTGCCAGCAGCAGTACAGGGATCACTGAAGCTTTCTTT; CDR3 protein: CASSSTGITEAFF
J gene: TRBJ2-4; V gene: TRBV4-1; D gene: TRBD2; CDR3 DNA: TGCGCCAGCAGCCACGACGGGACTAGCGGCGACATTCAGTACTTC; CDR3 protein: CASSHDGTSGDIQYF
J gene: TRBJ2-7; V gene: TRBV12-5; D gene: NA; CDR3 DNA: TGTGCTAGTGGTTCGTCCGGGGGGCGCCTCGGCGAGCAGTACTTC; CDR3 protein: CASGSSGGRLGEQYF
J gene: TRBJ1-5; V gene: TRBV7-9; D gene: NA; CDR3 DNA: TGTGCCAGCAGCTCAGGTGGGGGGGGCAATCAGCCCCAGCATTTT; CDR3 protein: CASSSGGGGNQPQHF
J gene: TRBJ2-1; V gene: TRBV29-1; D gene: TRBD2; CDR3 DNA: TGCAGCGTCCACCTACTAGCGGCTAGCTCCTACAATGAGCAGTTCTTC; CDR3 protein: CSVHLLAASSYNEQFF
J gene: TRBJ1-1; V gene: TRBV7-2; D gene: NA; CDR3 DNA: TGTGCCAGCAGCTTAGGAAGGGCAGGGTTCACTGAAGCTTTCTTT; CDR3 protein: CASSLGRAGFTEAFF
J gene: TRBJ2-1; V gene: TRBV30; D gene: NA; CDR3 DNA: TGTGCCGCTAGTCAGAACTATGAGCAGTTCTTC; CDR3 protein: CAASQNYEQFF
J gene: TRBJ1-6; V gene: TRBV7-3; D gene: NA; CDR3 DNA: TGTGCCAGCAGCTTAAGGGGCGGTGGCTCACCCCTCCACTTT; CDR3 protein: CASSLRGGGSPLHF
J gene: TRBJ2-5; V gene: TRBV18; D gene: TRBD2; CDR3 DNA: TGTGCCAGCTCACCGGTTAGCGGGGCAGAGACCCAGTACTTC; CDR3 protein: CASSPVSGAETQYF
J gene: TRBJ2-3; V gene: TRBV13; D gene: TRBD2; CDR3 DNA: TGTGCCAGCAGCTTATTGCGGGGGGGCAGTCGTACGCAGTATTTT; CDR3 protein: CASSLLRGGSRTQYF
J gene: TRBJ2-2; V gene: TRBV2; D gene: TRBD1; CDR3 DNA: TGTGCCAGCAGAGGGACAGGGGGCGGGACCGGGGAGCTGTTTTTT; CDR3 protein: CASRGTGGGTGELFF
J gene: TRBJ1-5; V gene: TRBV19; D gene: TRBD1; CDR3 DNA: TGTGCCACTAACGGGGACAGGGGGATCCAGCCCCAGCATTTT; CDR3 protein: CATNGDRGIQPQHF
J gene: TRBJ2-1; V gene: TRBV19; D gene: TRBD1; CDR3 DNA: TGTGCCAGTAGTATCCCGACAGGGTTGCGCGATGAGCAGTTCTTC; CDR3 protein: CASSIPTGLRDEQFF
J gene: TRBJ2-1; V gene: TRBV7-2; D gene: TRBD2; CDR3 DNA: TGTGCCAGCAGCTCCGCGGGGGCCTACAATGAGCAGTTCTTC; CDR3 protein: CASSSAGAYNEQFF
J gene: TRBJ1-3; V gene: TRBV7-9; D gene: NA; CDR3 DNA: TGTGCCAGCAGCTTAGGAGGCTCTGGAAACACCATATATTTT; CDR3 protein: CASSLGGSGNTIYF